These T cell receptor beta chains were read from a single sample in a study of blood T cell repertoires in COVID-19. The assay was immunoSEQ multiplex PCR, and TCRdb's table has in-frame clones only and misses some. This repertoire shows tens of thousands of clones, approximately 90% found once; its top ten account for about 2.3%. Sequencing was performed on peripheral blood. Source of these receptors: a middle-aged man with acute or convalescent COVID-19. Both conserved end residues are part of each CDR3. Each record gives: J gene, V gene, D gene, clone size, CDR3 DNA, CDR3 protein. D genes are given only for firm matches. Expanded clones are given a class, and other clones once, few, many or no size at all.

j_gene: TRBJ2-1
v_gene: TRBV11-2
d_gene: .
abundance: .
CDR3nt: TGTGCCAGCAGCCCAACTGGGGGGGCTGAGCAGTTCTTC
CDR3aa: CASSPTGGAEQFF

j_gene: TRBJ2-2
v_gene: TRBV18
d_gene: .
abundance: .
CDR3nt: TGTGCCAGCTCACCAAGAGGAAACACCGGGGAGCTGTTTTTT
CDR3aa: CASSPRGNTGELFF

j_gene: TRBJ2-1
v_gene: TRBV7-2
d_gene: TRBD2
abundance: .
CDR3nt: TGTGCCAGCAGCTTGGTGGGGAGGGATGAGCAGTTCTTC
CDR3aa: CASSLVGRDEQFF

j_gene: TRBJ2-3
v_gene: TRBV18
d_gene: TRBD2
abundance: .
CDR3nt: TGTGCCAGCTCACTCCTGGGAGGGACAGATACGCAGTATTTT
CDR3aa: CASSLLGGTDTQYF

j_gene: TRBJ2-3
v_gene: TRBV28
d_gene: TRBD2
abundance: .
CDR3nt: TGTGCCAGCAGTCACGAGATTGGGGCGGGAGTGTCAGATACGCAGTATTTT
CDR3aa: CASSHEIGAGVSDTQYF

j_gene: TRBJ1-1
v_gene: TRBV24-1
d_gene: .
abundance: .
CDR3nt: TGTGCCACCAGCGTCACAGGGACTGAAGCTTTCTTT
CDR3aa: CATSVTGTEAFF

j_gene: TRBJ2-3
v_gene: TRBV12-5
d_gene: .
abundance: few
CDR3nt: TGTGCTAGTGGTTCCGGCCGGGGGGCCGGGACAGATACGCAGTATTTT
CDR3aa: CASGSGRGAGTDTQYF

j_gene: TRBJ2-1
v_gene: TRBV10-1
d_gene: .
abundance: .
CDR3nt: TGCGCCAGCGCCCCTAGGATTGGCAATGAGCAGTTCTTC
CDR3aa: CASAPRIGNEQFF

j_gene: TRBJ1-2
v_gene: TRBV7-2
d_gene: .
abundance: .
CDR3nt: TGTGCCAGCACTAGTAATAGATACGACTATGGCTACACCTTC
CDR3aa: CASTSNRYDYGYTF

j_gene: TRBJ2-1
v_gene: TRBV24-1
d_gene: .
abundance: .
CDR3nt: TGTGCCACCAGTGATTTAGGGGCCTTCAATGAGCAGTTCTTC
CDR3aa: CATSDLGAFNEQFF

j_gene: TRBJ2-2
v_gene: TRBV5-8
d_gene: .
abundance: .
CDR3nt: TGTGCCAGCAGCTTGCCCCTACAGGACACCGGGGAGCTGTTTTTT
CDR3aa: CASSLPLQDTGELFF

j_gene: TRBJ2-6
v_gene: TRBV7-9
d_gene: .
abundance: .
CDR3nt: TGTGCCAGCAGCTTCGTGACTAATGGGGTCAACGTCCTGACTTTC
CDR3aa: CASSFVTNGVNVLTF

j_gene: TRBJ2-2
v_gene: TRBV27
d_gene: TRBD2
abundance: .
CDR3nt: TGTGCCAGCAGTGCTATACTAGCGGAAAAGAACACCGGGGAGCTGTTTTTT
CDR3aa: CASSAILAEKNTGELFF

j_gene: TRBJ1-6
v_gene: TRBV2
d_gene: .
abundance: .
CDR3nt: TGTGCCAGCAGTGAGGTCAAGGGGTTTGCATCACCCCTCCACTTT
CDR3aa: CASSEVKGFASPLHF

j_gene: TRBJ1-1
v_gene: TRBV29-1
d_gene: TRBD1
abundance: .
CDR3nt: TGCAGCGCTGCCCCGGCAGGGGGAAACACTGAAGCTTTCTTT
CDR3aa: CSAAPAGGNTEAFF

j_gene: TRBJ2-5
v_gene: TRBV6-6
d_gene: .
abundance: .
CDR3nt: TGTGCCAGCAGCCCTGGACTGCAGGCGGAGACCCAGTACTTC
CDR3aa: CASSPGLQAETQYF

j_gene: TRBJ1-5
v_gene: TRBV13
d_gene: .
abundance: few
CDR3nt: TGTGCCAGCAGCTCTAATAGCAATCAGCCCCAGCATTTT
CDR3aa: CASSSNSNQPQHF

j_gene: TRBJ1-3
v_gene: TRBV6-1
d_gene: .
abundance: .
CDR3nt: TGTGCCAGCAGTGACGGCGGAACTGGAAACACCATATATTTT
CDR3aa: CASSDGGTGNTIYF

j_gene: TRBJ2-7
v_gene: TRBV11-3
d_gene: TRBD1
abundance: .
CDR3nt: TGTGCCAGCAGCTTAGGGACAGGAAACTACGAGCAGTACTTC
CDR3aa: CASSLGTGNYEQYF

j_gene: TRBJ1-3
v_gene: TRBV2
d_gene: TRBD1
abundance: .
CDR3nt: TGTGCCAGCAGAGAGACAGGGGCCTCTGGAAACACCATATATTTT
CDR3aa: CASRETGASGNTIYF

j_gene: TRBJ1-3
v_gene: TRBV5-4
d_gene: .
abundance: .
CDR3nt: TGTGCCAGCAGCCAACAAGGAAACACCATATATTTT
CDR3aa: CASSQQGNTIYF

j_gene: TRBJ2-3
v_gene: TRBV19
d_gene: .
abundance: .
CDR3nt: TGTGCCAGTAGTACCCTTCGGACAGAGACAGATACGCAGTATTTT
CDR3aa: CASSTLRTETDTQYF

j_gene: TRBJ2-3
v_gene: TRBV19
d_gene: .
abundance: .
CDR3nt: TGTGCCAGTAGCCCGATGTTGGGGGCGAGTCGGACAGATACGCAGTATTTT
CDR3aa: CASSPMLGASRTDTQYF

j_gene: TRBJ1-1
v_gene: TRBV19
d_gene: .
abundance: .
CDR3nt: TGTGCCAGTAACGAGGGCGGAACTGAAGCTTTCTTT
CDR3aa: CASNEGGTEAFF

j_gene: TRBJ2-1
v_gene: TRBV24-1
d_gene: TRBD1
abundance: .
CDR3nt: TGTGCCACCAGTGAGAAGACAGGGACCCTTTACAATGAGCAGTTCTTC
CDR3aa: CATSEKTGTLYNEQFF

j_gene: TRBJ2-1
v_gene: TRBV12-3/TRBV12-4
d_gene: .
abundance: few
CDR3nt: TGTGCCAGCAGTTTATCGTGGGGCGAGCAGTTCTTC
CDR3aa: CASSLSWGEQFF

j_gene: TRBJ2-1
v_gene: TRBV15
d_gene: .
abundance: .
CDR3nt: TGTGCCACCAGCAGAGAGGGCAGGGTAGGTGAGCAGTTCTTC
CDR3aa: CATSREGRVGEQFF

j_gene: TRBJ2-5
v_gene: TRBV12-5
d_gene: .
abundance: .
CDR3nt: TGTGCTAGTGGCCTCCTAGGGGGCCAAGAGACCCAGTACTTC
CDR3aa: CASGLLGGQETQYF

j_gene: TRBJ1-2
v_gene: TRBV20-1
d_gene: .
abundance: .
CDR3nt: TGCAGTCCAGGGATTACCGGTGGCTACACCTTC
CDR3aa: CSPGITGGYTF

j_gene: TRBJ2-2
v_gene: TRBV6-1
d_gene: .
abundance: .
CDR3nt: TGTGCCAGCAGTGAGTATCGTCCAGGCACCGGGGAGCTGTTTTTT
CDR3aa: CASSEYRPGTGELFF

j_gene: TRBJ2-2
v_gene: TRBV3-1/TRBV3-2
d_gene: TRBD2
abundance: .
CDR3nt: TGTGCCAGCAGCCCCGGGAGGGTGGGGACCGGGGAGCTGTTTTTT
CDR3aa: CASSPGRVGTGELFF

j_gene: TRBJ2-1
v_gene: TRBV18
d_gene: TRBD1
abundance: .
CDR3nt: TGTGCCAGCTCACCTTCCCGGGACAGGGTGGGGAATGAGCAGTTCTTC
CDR3aa: CASSPSRDRVGNEQFF

j_gene: TRBJ2-7
v_gene: TRBV5-1
d_gene: TRBD2
abundance: .
CDR3nt: TGCGCCAGCAGCTTGTCGGTCGGAGCGGGAGGTCGCTACGAGCAGTACTTC
CDR3aa: CASSLSVGAGGRYEQYF

j_gene: TRBJ2-3
v_gene: TRBV7-2
d_gene: TRBD2
abundance: .
CDR3nt: TGTGCCAGCAGCTTAGAAGTTGCGGGGGGGACGAATACGCAGTATTTT
CDR3aa: CASSLEVAGGTNTQYF

j_gene: TRBJ2-2
v_gene: TRBV3-1/TRBV3-2
d_gene: .
abundance: .
CDR3nt: TGTGCCAGCAGCCAAGATTGGCCGGGGGAGCTGTTTTTT
CDR3aa: CASSQDWPGELFF

j_gene: TRBJ2-1
v_gene: TRBV7-2
d_gene: .
abundance: .
CDR3nt: TGTGCCAGCAGCTTTTGGAGGGAAGGGGAGCAGTTCTTC
CDR3aa: CASSFWREGEQFF

j_gene: TRBJ2-5
v_gene: TRBV5-1
d_gene: .
abundance: .
CDR3nt: TGCGCCAGCAGCTCCCCTGAGACCCAGTACTTC
CDR3aa: CASSSPETQYF

j_gene: TRBJ1-4
v_gene: TRBV4-3
d_gene: TRBD1
abundance: .
CDR3nt: TGCGCCAGCAGCCAAGATCCGGGGACAGGGTTCGAAAAACTGTTTTTT
CDR3aa: CASSQDPGTGFEKLFF

j_gene: TRBJ1-3
v_gene: TRBV2
d_gene: .
abundance: .
CDR3nt: TGTGCCAGCAGTGGCCAGGGGCTCTCTGGAAACACCATATATTTT
CDR3aa: CASSGQGLSGNTIYF

j_gene: TRBJ1-1
v_gene: TRBV4-1
d_gene: TRBD1
abundance: .
CDR3nt: TGCGCCAGCAGCCTCCGGACAGGGTATTATCAAGCTTTCTTT
CDR3aa: CASSLRTGYYQAFF

j_gene: TRBJ1-1
v_gene: TRBV6-6
d_gene: .
abundance: .
CDR3nt: TGTGCCAGCAGCCGCTCGGCATACTCTGAGGACACTGAAGCTTTCTTT
CDR3aa: CASSRSAYSEDTEAFF

j_gene: TRBJ1-1
v_gene: TRBV6-4
d_gene: .
abundance: .
CDR3nt: TGTGCCAGCAGGTTGACAGGGAACACTGAAGCTTTCTTT
CDR3aa: CASRLTGNTEAFF

j_gene: TRBJ1-1
v_gene: TRBV18
d_gene: TRBD1
abundance: .
CDR3nt: TGTGCCAGCTCAACAACAGGGGACATGAACACTGAAGCTTTCTTT
CDR3aa: CASSTTGDMNTEAFF

j_gene: TRBJ1-1
v_gene: TRBV7-3
d_gene: .
abundance: .
CDR3nt: TGTGCCAGCAGCCCTAATGAGGCGAGGAACACTGAAGCTTTCTTT
CDR3aa: CASSPNEARNTEAFF

j_gene: TRBJ2-7
v_gene: TRBV27
d_gene: TRBD1
abundance: .
CDR3nt: TGTGCCAGCAGTCCATTCCTCGGGACAGGATCCTACGAGCAGTACTTC
CDR3aa: CASSPFLGTGSYEQYF

j_gene: TRBJ1-3
v_gene: TRBV2
d_gene: .
abundance: few
CDR3nt: TGTGCCAGCAGCGGGGGTTCGGGAAACACCATATATTTT
CDR3aa: CASSGGSGNTIYF

j_gene: TRBJ2-5
v_gene: TRBV9
d_gene: TRBD1
abundance: .
CDR3nt: TGTGCCAGCAGCCCGCTCGGGACAGTGGAGACCCAGTACTTC
CDR3aa: CASSPLGTVETQYF

j_gene: TRBJ2-3
v_gene: TRBV5-4
d_gene: TRBD2
abundance: .
CDR3nt: TGTGCCAGCAGCCCCGAGCGGGGGGGCCGGGCAGATACGCAGTATTTT
CDR3aa: CASSPERGGRADTQYF

j_gene: TRBJ1-1
v_gene: TRBV27
d_gene: .
abundance: .
CDR3nt: TGTGCCAGCAGTTTATTGGGAGAGAACACTGAAGCTTTCTTT
CDR3aa: CASSLLGENTEAFF

j_gene: TRBJ1-6
v_gene: TRBV15
d_gene: .
abundance: .
CDR3nt: TGTGCCACCAGCAGAGTGCTTGGAGGGAATTCACCCCTCCACTTT
CDR3aa: CATSRVLGGNSPLHF

j_gene: TRBJ2-7
v_gene: TRBV2
d_gene: .
abundance: .
CDR3nt: TGTGCCAGCAGTATGGACAGTGGGGAGCAGTACTTC
CDR3aa: CASSMDSGEQYF

j_gene: TRBJ1-5
v_gene: TRBV2
d_gene: .
abundance: .
CDR3nt: TGTGCCAGCAGTGCGGGGATGGAACAGCCCCAGCATTTT
CDR3aa: CASSAGMEQPQHF

j_gene: TRBJ2-1
v_gene: TRBV4-1
d_gene: TRBD1
abundance: .
CDR3nt: TGCGCCAGCAGCCAATGGACAGGGGCAAATGAGCAGTTCTTC
CDR3aa: CASSQWTGANEQFF

j_gene: TRBJ1-2
v_gene: TRBV19
d_gene: .
abundance: .
CDR3nt: TGTGCCAGTAGTCCGCGACGTGAGGCTAACTATGGCTACACCTTC
CDR3aa: CASSPRREANYGYTF

j_gene: TRBJ2-7
v_gene: TRBV2
d_gene: TRBD1
abundance: .
CDR3nt: TGTGCCAGCAGTGAGGTAAACAGGGGGTACGAGCAGTACTTC
CDR3aa: CASSEVNRGYEQYF